The present T cell receptor beta chain was sequenced within a study of blood T cell repertoires in COVID-19. Overall study: T cells, B-cell-depleted T cells, or PBMCs supplied cDNA or gDNA.

The germline V gene encodes CDR1 LGHDT and CDR2 YNNKEL (reference sequence). V dropped 1 base and J dropped 4 bases, with 7 bases sitting between them. The CDR3 runs 13 residues. In terms of age and location, participants ranged from roughly 18 to 100 years and lived in about 25 US areas. Two negative PCRs, clearance, or symptom resolution had been documented for recovered Cohort 3 donors. The method was immunoSEQ multiplex PCR; TCRdb's version includes in-frame clones alone and lacks a portion of them. The sample yields 150,000 to 200,000 clones, around 82% seen once. The sequenced material came from PBMCs or T cells enriched from blood (not recorded which). This receptor was identified in a man aged 35 to 55 who had recovered from COVID-19. The V gene is TRBV3-1 (or the pseudogene TRBV3-2), the J gene TRBJ1-1; a possible D gene is TRBD1 (5 bases). The CDR3 DNA sequence: TGTGCCAGCAGCCAAGGGGGCATCACTGAAGCTTTCTTT. This sequence encodes CASSQGGITEAFF.